These T cell receptor beta chains were read from a single sample in a study of CD8 T cells in ankylosing spondylitis. TCRdb re-called the 5' RACE reads with MiXCR, one entry per CDR3 protein. The sample has about 340,000 distinct CDR3 sequences, less than 9.5% seen once. The material sequenced was blood, either unsorted or a sorted T cell fraction (not recorded which). Receptor source: a male donor with ankylosing spondylitis. The CDR3 runs from the conserved cysteine through the conserved F or W. Each record gives: D gene, CDR3 length, clone size, J gene, V gene, CDR3 protein, CDR3 DNA. The D gene is left open where the match is weak. The size of a clone is reported for some rows only, either as once, few or many, or as a class for expanded clones.

D gene: TRBD1; CDR3 length: 15; clone size: many; J gene: TRBJ2-1; V gene: TRBV5-1; CDR3 protein: CASELGQGAMDEQFF; CDR3 DNA: TGCGCCAGCGAGTTAGGACAGGGGGCGATGGATGAGCAGTTCTTC
D gene: NA; CDR3 length: 14; clone size: NA; J gene: TRBJ2-7; V gene: TRBV7-2; CDR3 protein: CASSSPRAGTEQYF; CDR3 DNA: TGTGCCAGCAGCTCCCCTCGGGCGGGGACAGAGCAGTACTTC
D gene: NA; CDR3 length: 12; clone size: NA; J gene: TRBJ2-3; V gene: TRBV5-1; CDR3 protein: CASARDSSTQYF; CDR3 DNA: TGCGCCAGCGCCAGGGATAGCAGTACGCAGTATTTT
D gene: NA; CDR3 length: 14; clone size: few; J gene: TRBJ2-7; V gene: TRBV21-1; CDR3 protein: CASSACWELYEQYF; CDR3 DNA: TGTGCCAGCAGCGCCTGTTGGGAGCTCTACGAGCAGTACTTC
D gene: TRBD2; CDR3 length: 18; clone size: few; J gene: TRBJ2-1; V gene: TRBV12-3/TRBV12-4; CDR3 protein: CASSGGTSPGLVYNEQFF; CDR3 DNA: TGTGCCAGCAGTGGCGGGACATCCCCGGGACTAGTATACAATGAGCAGTTCTTC
D gene: NA; CDR3 length: 16; clone size: many; J gene: TRBJ2-1; V gene: TRBV5-6; CDR3 protein: CASSSALAPSYNEQFF; CDR3 DNA: TGTGCCAGCAGCTCCGCACTAGCTCCTTCTTACAATGAGCAGTTCTTC
D gene: NA; CDR3 length: 13; clone size: many; J gene: TRBJ1-1; V gene: TRBV28; CDR3 protein: CASSLPPRMAAFF; CDR3 DNA: TGTGCCAGCAGTTTACCCCCAAGGATGGCAGCTTTCTTT
D gene: NA; CDR3 length: 16; clone size: NA; J gene: TRBJ2-1; V gene: TRBV18; CDR3 protein: CASSFGTGPIGNEQFF; CDR3 DNA: TGTGCCAGCTCATTCGGGACGGGCCCAATCGGCAATGAGCAGTTCTTC
D gene: TRBD2; CDR3 length: 12; clone size: few; J gene: TRBJ2-1; V gene: TRBV3-1; CDR3 protein: CASSRSGREQFF; CDR3 DNA: TGTGCCAGCAGCCGTAGCGGGAGGGAGCAGTTCTTC
D gene: NA; CDR3 length: 17; clone size: NA; J gene: TRBJ2-1; V gene: TRBV3-1; CDR3 protein: CASSQDRQLPSYNEQFF; CDR3 DNA: TGTGCCAGCAGCCAGGACCGACAGCTACCCTCCTACAATGAGCAGTTCTTC
D gene: TRBD1; CDR3 length: 12; clone size: few; J gene: TRBJ2-1; V gene: TRBV7-2; CDR3 protein: CASGPGQGLQFF; CDR3 DNA: TGTGCCAGCGGGCCGGGACAGGGGTTGCAGTTCTTC
D gene: NA; CDR3 length: 15; clone size: NA; J gene: TRBJ2-7; V gene: TRBV3-1; CDR3 protein: CASSQDWLSTYEQYF; CDR3 DNA: TGTGCCAGCAGCCAAGATTGGCTGTCTACCTACGAGCAGTACTTC
D gene: TRBD2; CDR3 length: 13; clone size: NA; J gene: TRBJ2-7; V gene: TRBV20-1; CDR3 protein: CSAGDYKSYEQYF; CDR3 DNA: TGCAGTGCTGGGGACTACAAATCCTACGAGCAGTACTTC
D gene: TRBD1; CDR3 length: 15; clone size: few; J gene: TRBJ1-5; V gene: TRBV7-6; CDR3 protein: CASSATQGTNQPQHF; CDR3 DNA: TGTGCCAGCAGCGCGACACAGGGGACCAATCAGCCCCAGCATTTT
D gene: NA; CDR3 length: 13; clone size: few; J gene: TRBJ2-1; V gene: TRBV12-3/TRBV12-4; CDR3 protein: CASSSDYYNEQFF; CDR3 DNA: TGTGCCAGCAGTTCCGACTACTACAATGAGCAGTTCTTC
D gene: NA; CDR3 length: 13; clone size: NA; J gene: TRBJ2-7; V gene: TRBV28; CDR3 protein: CASSPIRQDEQYF; CDR3 DNA: TGTGCCAGCAGTCCCATAAGACAGGACGAGCAGTACTTC
D gene: NA; CDR3 length: 14; clone size: many; J gene: TRBJ2-1; V gene: TRBV5-1; CDR3 protein: CASSILGPSNEQFF; CDR3 DNA: TGCGCCAGCAGCATCCTTGGGCCCTCCAATGAGCAGTTCTTC
D gene: TRBD2; CDR3 length: 16; clone size: many; J gene: TRBJ2-1; V gene: TRBV5-6; CDR3 protein: CASSYTGTRSINEQFF; CDR3 DNA: TGTGCCAGCAGCTATACCGGGACTAGGTCAATCAATGAGCAGTTCTTC
D gene: NA; CDR3 length: 14; clone size: NA; J gene: TRBJ2-7; V gene: TRBV12-3/TRBV12-4; CDR3 protein: CASSLGRQRTEQYF; CDR3 DNA: TGTGCCAGCAGTTTAGGCAGACAGAGGACCGAGCAGTACTTC
D gene: TRBD1; CDR3 length: 13; clone size: few; J gene: TRBJ2-5; V gene: TRBV6-1; CDR3 protein: CASKKTGVETQYF; CDR3 DNA: TGTGCCAGCAAAAAGACAGGGGTCGAGACCCAGTACTTC
D gene: TRBD2; CDR3 length: 16; clone size: many; J gene: TRBJ2-1; V gene: TRBV4-1; CDR3 protein: CASSQDAREIYNEQFF; CDR3 DNA: TGCGCCAGCAGCCAAGATGCGCGGGAGATCTACAATGAGCAGTTCTTC
D gene: TRBD2; CDR3 length: 18; clone size: few; J gene: TRBJ2-7; V gene: TRBV7-3; CDR3 protein: CASSLKEPFSSGSYEQYF; CDR3 DNA: TGTGCCAGCAGCTTAAAGGAGCCCTTTTCTAGCGGGAGCTACGAGCAGTACTTC
D gene: TRBD1; CDR3 length: 16; clone size: NA; J gene: TRBJ1-1; V gene: TRBV7-2; CDR3 protein: CASSPQGGTVNTEAFF; CDR3 DNA: TGTGCCAGCAGCCCCCAGGGGGGGACGGTGAACACTGAAGCTTTCTTT
D gene: TRBD2; CDR3 length: 14; clone size: few; J gene: TRBJ2-7; V gene: TRBV20-1; CDR3 protein: CSVCPWGEGHEQYF; CDR3 DNA: TGCAGTGTTTGCCCCTGGGGGGAGGGGCACGAGCAGTACTTC
D gene: NA; CDR3 length: 14; clone size: many; J gene: TRBJ1-5; V gene: TRBV12-3/TRBV12-4; CDR3 protein: CASTLRQRNQPQHF; CDR3 DNA: TGTGCCAGCACCCTCAGACAACGCAATCAGCCCCAGCATTTT
D gene: TRBD2; CDR3 length: 17; clone size: NA; J gene: TRBJ2-7; V gene: TRBV20-1; CDR3 protein: CSASLSPSGSFTDEQYF; CDR3 DNA: TGCAGTGCTAGTCTCAGTCCTAGCGGGAGTTTCACGGACGAGCAGTACTTC
D gene: TRBD1; CDR3 length: 18; clone size: few; J gene: TRBJ1-1; V gene: TRBV19; CDR3 protein: CASSRGGTDHERNTEAFF; CDR3 DNA: TGTGCCAGTAGCAGGGGAGGGACAGATCACGAACGAAACACTGAAGCTTTCTTT
D gene: NA; CDR3 length: 12; clone size: NA; J gene: TRBJ2-7; V gene: TRBV12-3/TRBV12-4; CDR3 protein: CASSFTEREQYF; CDR3 DNA: TGTGCCAGCAGTTTTACAGAAAGAGAGCAGTACTTC
D gene: NA; CDR3 length: 12; clone size: few; J gene: TRBJ1-2; V gene: TRBV29-1; CDR3 protein: CSVDGQGSGYTF; CDR3 DNA: TGCAGCGTTGATGGCCAGGGCTCTGGCTACACCTTC
D gene: NA; CDR3 length: 12; clone size: few; J gene: TRBJ1-1; V gene: TRBV7-6; CDR3 protein: CASASRNTEAFF; CDR3 DNA: TGTGCCAGCGCGTCGAGAAACACTGAAGCTTTCTTT
D gene: TRBD1; CDR3 length: 16; clone size: many; J gene: TRBJ2-1; V gene: TRBV9; CDR3 protein: CASSVAGQGAGNEQFF; CDR3 DNA: TGTGCCAGCAGCGTAGCTGGACAGGGGGCCGGTAATGAGCAGTTCTTC
D gene: TRBD2; CDR3 length: 16; clone size: NA; J gene: TRBJ2-6; V gene: TRBV7-9; CDR3 protein: CASSLGEGSGANVLTF; CDR3 DNA: TGTGCCAGCAGCCTAGGGGAGGGCTCTGGGGCCAACGTCCTGACTTTC
D gene: TRBD2; CDR3 length: 18; clone size: NA; J gene: TRBJ2-1; V gene: TRBV5-1; CDR3 protein: CASSLVWASGDQANEQFF; CDR3 DNA: TGCGCCAGCAGCTTGGTCTGGGCTAGCGGGGATCAGGCCAATGAGCAGTTCTTC
D gene: NA; CDR3 length: 12; clone size: many; J gene: TRBJ2-3; V gene: TRBV7-9; CDR3 protein: CASSSQGDTQYF; CDR3 DNA: TGTGCCAGCAGCTCTCAGGGAGATACGCAGTATTTT
D gene: NA; CDR3 length: 16; clone size: few; J gene: TRBJ2-1; V gene: TRBV15; CDR3 protein: CATSRVTGTRLNEQFF; CDR3 DNA: TGTGCCACCAGCAGAGTAACAGGGACTCGCTTGAATGAGCAGTTCTTC
D gene: NA; CDR3 length: 13; clone size: NA; J gene: TRBJ1-1; V gene: TRBV5-6; CDR3 protein: CASSPGLGTEAYF; CDR3 DNA: TGTGCCAGCAGCCCAGGGTTGGGCACTGAAGCTTACTTT